The 9 T cell receptor beta chains presented below share a single source sample, sequenced in a study of T-cell memory formation after mild COVID-19. From the 5' RACE reads, TCRdb called clonotypes with MiXCR, one entry per CDR3 protein. The data show around 160,000 distinct CDR3 sequences, more than 9% seen once. Sequenced sample: PBMCs or a T cell subset sorted from them (not recorded which). The receptors were gathered from a man between 18 and 35 years old who had mild COVID-19 (a few samples of this study predate the infection). Cell type and time point are not known.

This clonotype has more than one count but fewer than ten. The chain couples TRBV7-2 to TRBJ2-5; 7 bases map to TRBD1. After removal of 5 bases from V and 6 bases from J, the junction contained 9 bases not matched to a gene. From germline, CDR1 is SGHTA and CDR2 FQGNSA. This CDR3 has 14 residues. The CDR3: CASSQQGTAQTQYF. The CDR3 bases are TGTGCCAGCAGCCAACAAGGGACAGCCCAGACCCAGTACTTC.

This clonotype occurred a few times. The V and J genes are TRBV18 and TRBJ2-7; TRBD1 agrees at 9 bases. The CDR3 is 12 residues long. The V segment lost 8 bases and the J segment 10 bases; nucleotides outside the gene matches: 9. Germline V CDR1 and CDR2: KGHSH, LQKENI. CDR3 in DNA: TGTGCCAGCCTCCCCCGGACAGGGGAACAGTACGTC. It yields the protein CASLPRTGEQYV.

This clonotype has ten or more counts. This sequence joins TRBV6-2 or TRBV6-3 and TRBJ2-7; D ambiguous. Germline loops: CDR1 MNHEY, CDR2 SVGEGT. This CDR3 is 16 amino acids long. Trimming stripped 4 bases from V and 1 base from J, with 17 bases between. The CDR3 DNA reads TGTGCCAGCAGTTTTTCGCCTCTGACCGTATCCTACGAGCAGTACGTC. Encoded protein: CASSFSPLTVSYEQYV.

Only a few counts were recorded for this clonotype. The chain employs TRBV4-1 and TRBJ1-6; D not certain. CDR3 length equals 13 residues. The ends were cut back, 1 base at V and 6 bases at J, with 4 bases in the middle. From germline, CDR1 is MGHRA and CDR2 YSYEKL. The CDR3 spells CASSQGGNSPLHF. The CDR3 DNA follows: TGCGCCAGCAGCCAAGGTGGTAATTCACCCCTCCACTTT.

This rearrangement joins TRBV12-3 or TRBV12-4 to TRBJ2-5; D is unclear. V was pared by 5 bases and J by 1 base, with 11 bases between. The CDR3 runs to 14 residues. CDR3: CASSRSAGQETQYF. For the CDR3, the DNA is TGTGCCAGCAGTCGTTCGGCAGGCCAAGAGACCCAGTACTTC.

In this sample, this clonotype turned up a few times. This chain uses TRBV6-5 with TRBJ1-2, with D maybe TRBD1 (6 bases). The germline CDR1 and CDR2 sequences are MNHEY and SVGAGI. Trimming took off 0 bases at V and 7 bases at J, with 15 bases between the two ends. There are 15 residues in the CDR3. CDR3 coding DNA: TGTGCCAGCAGTTACTCGACAGGTCTGAGGTCTGGCTACACCTTC. Protein: CASSYSTGLRSGYTF.

V gene TRBV20-1 combines with J gene TRBJ1-2; no definite D call. The CDR3 contains 12 residues. Germline V gene lookup returns CDR1 DFQATT and CDR2 SNEGSKA (reference sequence). For the CDR3, the DNA is TGCAGCCATAGTACCAGCCGATATGGCTACACCTTC. Translated, it gives CSHSTSRYGYTF.

This clonotype was seen many times. The chain links TRBV12-3 or TRBV12-4 to TRBJ1-1, with 7 nucleotides matching TRBD1. This CDR3 contains 13 residues. V was pared by 6 bases and J by 4 bases, with 5 bases of the junction left unmatched. CDR3 loop: CASRRGLSTEAFF. The CDR3 bases are TGTGCCAGCAGAAGGGGGCTGAGCACTGAAGCTTTCTTT.

In this sample, this clonotype turned up a few times. The chain links TRBV3-1 to TRBJ2-2, with 7 positions matching TRBD2. The CDR3 has 15 amino acids. Germline trimming cut 4 bases from V and 5 bases from J; bases unmatched to any gene: 7. Germline V gives CDR1 LGHDT, CDR2 YNNKEL (reference sequence). The CDR3 region has the DNA TGTGCCAGCAGCCGATGGGACTACCGAACCGGGGAGCTGTTTTTT. Amino acid sequence: CASSRWDYRTGELFF.